The rows below give T cell receptor beta chains drawn from one sample of a study of blood T cell repertoires in COVID-19. Generated by immunoSEQ multiplex PCR, the TCRdb table keeps only in-frame clones and is missing some. The sample holds about 190,000 clones, around 85% seen once. The sequencing sample was made of peripheral blood. These receptors were taken from a man aged 30 to 45 with acute or convalescent COVID-19. Each CDR3 is given with its conserved first and last residue. D genes are given only for firm matches. Size is stated for part of the rows, as once, few or many counts, or as a class when the clone is expanded.

j_call: TRBJ2-7; d_call: TRBD1; clone_size: .; v_call: TRBV11-2; cdr3_aa: CASSADRFSYEQYF; cdr3_nt: TGTGCCAGCAGCGCGGACAGGTTTTCCTACGAGCAGTACTTC
j_call: TRBJ1-5; d_call: .; clone_size: few; v_call: TRBV24-1; cdr3_aa: CATSDRSLSNQPQHF; cdr3_nt: TGTGCCACCAGTGACCGGTCCTTGAGCAATCAGCCCCAGCATTTT
j_call: TRBJ2-7; d_call: .; clone_size: .; v_call: TRBV6-5; cdr3_aa: CASSHLQRGLYEQYF; cdr3_nt: TGTGCCAGCAGCCATCTACAAAGGGGACTTTACGAGCAGTACTTC
j_call: TRBJ2-7; d_call: .; clone_size: .; v_call: TRBV27; cdr3_aa: CASKSGFLATYEQYF; cdr3_nt: TGTGCCAGCAAAAGTGGGTTCTTAGCCACCTACGAGCAGTACTTC
j_call: TRBJ1-1; d_call: .; clone_size: once; v_call: TRBV7-7; cdr3_aa: CASSLVTGRQSRLGAFF; cdr3_nt: TGTGCTAGCAGCTTAGTGACAGGCCGGCAGTCCCGTCTCGGCGCTTTCTTT
j_call: TRBJ1-3; d_call: .; clone_size: .; v_call: TRBV5-1; cdr3_aa: CASSLDTGSGNTIYF; cdr3_nt: TGCGCCAGCAGCTTGGACACAGGGTCTGGAAACACCATATATTTT
j_call: TRBJ2-2; d_call: TRBD2; clone_size: .; v_call: TRBV19; cdr3_aa: CASRLAGATGELFF; cdr3_nt: TGTGCCAGTAGACTAGCGGGAGCCACCGGGGAGCTGTTTTTT
j_call: TRBJ1-1; d_call: TRBD1; clone_size: .; v_call: TRBV19; cdr3_aa: CASRSDRGRDTEAFF; cdr3_nt: TGTGCCAGTAGAAGCGACAGGGGGAGAGACACTGAAGCTTTCTTT
j_call: TRBJ2-7; d_call: .; clone_size: .; v_call: TRBV7-8; cdr3_aa: CASSRRGGHEQYF; cdr3_nt: TGTGCCAGCAGCCGTCGTGGGGGCCACGAGCAGTACTTC
j_call: TRBJ2-4; d_call: .; clone_size: .; v_call: TRBV19; cdr3_aa: CASGARSTDSPKNIQYF; cdr3_nt: TGTGCCAGTGGGGCGAGATCGACAGACTCACCCAAAAACATTCAGTACTTC
j_call: TRBJ1-5; d_call: TRBD1; clone_size: .; v_call: TRBV30; cdr3_aa: CAWSGTGNQPQHF; cdr3_nt: TGTGCCTGGAGTGGGACAGGGAATCAGCCCCAGCATTTT
j_call: TRBJ2-1; d_call: TRBD2; clone_size: .; v_call: TRBV4-2; cdr3_aa: CASSQGGTSINEQFF; cdr3_nt: TGTGCCAGCAGCCAAGGTGGGACTAGCATCAATGAGCAGTTCTTC
j_call: TRBJ2-7; d_call: TRBD2; clone_size: .; v_call: TRBV15; cdr3_aa: CATSGAGTSEQYF; cdr3_nt: TGTGCCACCAGCGGGGCAGGGACTAGCGAGCAGTACTTC
j_call: TRBJ2-5; d_call: .; clone_size: .; v_call: TRBV18; cdr3_aa: CASSPTLTGQETQYF; cdr3_nt: TGTGCCAGCTCACCGACTTTAACAGGCCAAGAGACCCAGTACTTC
j_call: TRBJ1-1; d_call: TRBD1; clone_size: .; v_call: TRBV2; cdr3_aa: CASSDRQGYRNTEAFF; cdr3_nt: TGTGCCAGCAGTGATAGACAGGGGTACAGGAACACTGAAGCTTTCTTT
j_call: TRBJ1-1; d_call: .; clone_size: .; v_call: TRBV30; cdr3_aa: CAWSTRDTEAFF; cdr3_nt: TGTGCCTGGAGTACTAGGGATACTGAAGCTTTCTTT
j_call: TRBJ2-1; d_call: TRBD2; clone_size: .; v_call: TRBV5-1; cdr3_aa: CASSLGASGRVDEQFF; cdr3_nt: TGCGCCAGCAGCTTGGGAGCTAGCGGGAGGGTAGATGAGCAGTTCTTC
j_call: TRBJ2-2; d_call: .; clone_size: .; v_call: TRBV20-1; cdr3_aa: CSAPGHRELFF; cdr3_nt: TGCAGTGCTCCAGGGCACCGGGAGCTGTTTTTT
j_call: TRBJ2-7; d_call: TRBD2; clone_size: .; v_call: TRBV5-1; cdr3_aa: CASSVGTRNLHEQYF; cdr3_nt: TGCGCCAGCAGCGTCGGGACTAGGAACCTCCACGAGCAGTACTTC
j_call: TRBJ2-5; d_call: TRBD1; clone_size: .; v_call: TRBV7-9; cdr3_aa: CASSQLGTAQETQYF; cdr3_nt: TGTGCCAGCAGCCAGCTTGGGACAGCCCAAGAGACCCAGTACTTC
j_call: TRBJ2-5; d_call: TRBD1; clone_size: .; v_call: TRBV28; cdr3_aa: CASSLAGTGRFETQYF; cdr3_nt: TGTGCCAGCAGTCTTGCCGGGACAGGGAGGTTCGAGACCCAGTACTTC
j_call: TRBJ2-7; d_call: TRBD1; clone_size: .; v_call: TRBV6-5; cdr3_aa: CASSRRDRGVGEQYF; cdr3_nt: TGTGCCAGCAGTCGCCGGGACAGGGGAGTTGGGGAGCAGTACTTC
j_call: TRBJ2-1; d_call: TRBD2; clone_size: .; v_call: TRBV3-1/TRBV3-2; cdr3_aa: CASSHPSGSSYNEQFF; cdr3_nt: TGTGCCAGCAGCCATCCGAGCGGGAGTTCCTACAATGAGCAGTTCTTC
j_call: TRBJ1-1; d_call: .; clone_size: .; v_call: TRBV28; cdr3_aa: CASSLLPGPAARAFF; cdr3_nt: TGTGCCAGCAGTTTATTGCCTGGGCCAGCAGCAAGGGCTTTCTTT
j_call: TRBJ2-7; d_call: TRBD1; clone_size: .; v_call: TRBV2; cdr3_aa: CASREQGLSHEQYF; cdr3_nt: TGTGCCAGCAGGGAACAGGGGTTGTCCCACGAGCAGTACTTC
j_call: TRBJ1-1; d_call: .; clone_size: .; v_call: TRBV2; cdr3_aa: CASSGGEGTEAFF; cdr3_nt: TGTGCCAGCAGTGGGGGGGAGGGCACTGAAGCTTTCTTT
j_call: TRBJ1-2; d_call: .; clone_size: .; v_call: TRBV5-6; cdr3_aa: CASSLARRKINYGYTF; cdr3_nt: TGTGCCAGCAGCTTGGCGCGCAGGAAGATCAACTATGGCTACACCTTC
j_call: TRBJ1-1; d_call: .; clone_size: .; v_call: TRBV6-5; cdr3_aa: CAIRGVTEAFF; cdr3_nt: TGTGCCATACGGGGAGTCACTGAAGCTTTCTTT
j_call: TRBJ1-6; d_call: TRBD1; clone_size: .; v_call: TRBV6-5; cdr3_aa: CASSYDRGAYNSPLHF; cdr3_nt: TGTGCCAGCAGTTACGACAGGGGCGCCTATAATTCACCCCTCCACTTT
j_call: TRBJ2-1; d_call: TRBD1; clone_size: .; v_call: TRBV5-8; cdr3_aa: CASYLSGTGGLGNEQFF; cdr3_nt: TGTGCCAGTTACTTATCCGGGACAGGGGGGTTAGGCAATGAGCAGTTCTTC
j_call: TRBJ1-2; d_call: TRBD1; clone_size: .; v_call: TRBV29-1; cdr3_aa: CSALDRGQNGYTF; cdr3_nt: TGCAGCGCCCTAGACAGGGGGCAGAATGGCTACACCTTC